This TCR beta chain appears in the sequencing data of a study of T cells after yellow fever vaccination (dated by TCRdb to 2018 to 2020). Background on the whole study: Memory subsets (EM, EMRA, CM and Tscm) were sorted on a BD FACS Aria III using CD3, CD45RA, CCR7 and CD95 staining. Blood samples were taken at several timepoints before and after primary and secondary immunization, and bulk PBMC replicates and cell subsets were isolated. The SMART-Seq v4 Ultra Low Input RNA kit was used to prepare libraries from fractions with low cell numbers. To track T-cell clones before and after primary and booster YFV17D yellow fever vaccination, bulk TCR alpha and beta repertoires were sequenced longitudinally. Two healthy male donors, one aged 18 to 30 and one aged 30 to 39 years, were included in the cohort. Sorting of memory subsets took place on days 0, 15 and 45 and at 18 months after primary vaccination, as well as on days 0, 15 and 45 after the 30-year booster. Findings and caveats that apply to the study as a whole: The study included only a couple of donors, which limits how far the findings can be generalized. A small share of clonotypes was detected in both CD4 and CD8 compartments, with the overlap likely arising from convergent recombination. In the sorted memory subsets on day 0, nearly all of the vaccine-responding clonotypes fell below detection. The secondary T-cell response was found to be weaker but faster than the primary response, with a peak reached on day 5 rather than on day 15. Because abundant contaminating clonotypes from the bulk population could be contained in FACS-sorted repertoires, computational filtering was required. After the booster, most clones that had expanded after primary vaccination were detected again (around 97% of CD4 and over 75% of CD8), suggesting broad maintenance of memory.

This clonotype was seen many times. The input lacks base qualities; no much larger clone sits a single base away. The reads were generated on an Illumina NovaSeq 6000. Synthesis of TCR cDNA relied on 5'RACE template switching, a step that introduced a universal primer site along with unique molecular identifiers. cDNA synthesis was primed from both the TCR alpha and TCR beta constant segments. Libraries were amplified in two PCR steps, with sample barcodes and sequencing adapters added in the second step. Libraries were sequenced on Illumina HiSeq 2500 (2x100 bp) or NovaSeq (2x150 bp). Regarding the original processing steps: MIGEC handled demultiplexing of reads and collapsing into UMI consensus sequences, while MiXCR performed V(D)J alignment. Vaccine-responding clonotypes were identified with edgeR using replicate PBMC samples, with FDR below 0.01 and a log2 fold change above 5 up to day 15 being required. Each bulk clonotype was labeled CD4 or CD8 based on which sequenced repertoire, CD4 or CD8, contained the clonotype at higher abundance. To estimate how each clone was distributed across memory phenotypes, clonotype frequencies in memory subsets were weighted by the numbers of FACS-sorted cells. TCRdb reprocessed the public reads (quality trimming at Q25 with fastp, clone calling with MiXCR) and kept in-frame beta chains. Entries that share a CDR3 protein sequence are merged under the most common genes and DNA. The V and J calls here are based on TCRdb, not the publication. This sample has about 26,000 distinct CDR3 sequences in its table, and under 5.5% of those were observed once. The ten largest make up about 39% of the sample.

Deletion took 2 bases off V and 0 bases off J, with a span of 4 bases between the germline ends. From the cysteine up to the phenylalanine, the CDR3 has a length of 13 residues. Solely the CDR3 DNA is kept, with 39 bases framed from the first base. Looking up the germline V gene yields CDR1 ENHRY and CDR2 SYGVKD. The treatment or condition label, read with the paper, signifies: live attenuated yellow fever vaccine strain. A standard Ficoll-Paque protocol was used to isolate PBMCs from peripheral blood. For sorted memory subsets, RNA extraction was done with the RNeasy Micro Kit. The receptor was derived from a man younger than 35 who received the YFV17D yellow fever vaccine. The rearranged chain carries TRBV10-3 and TRBJ1-2; the D gene cannot be named for sure. The specimen comprised PBMCs, either bulk or a sorted T-cell subset (CD4+, CD8+, memory, or dextramer-sorted; not recorded which), sampled on the day of the yellow fever booster vaccination. The CDR3 protein: CAISEGANYGYTF. Here is the DNA: TGTGCCATCAGTGAGGGGGCTAACTATGGCTACACCTTC.